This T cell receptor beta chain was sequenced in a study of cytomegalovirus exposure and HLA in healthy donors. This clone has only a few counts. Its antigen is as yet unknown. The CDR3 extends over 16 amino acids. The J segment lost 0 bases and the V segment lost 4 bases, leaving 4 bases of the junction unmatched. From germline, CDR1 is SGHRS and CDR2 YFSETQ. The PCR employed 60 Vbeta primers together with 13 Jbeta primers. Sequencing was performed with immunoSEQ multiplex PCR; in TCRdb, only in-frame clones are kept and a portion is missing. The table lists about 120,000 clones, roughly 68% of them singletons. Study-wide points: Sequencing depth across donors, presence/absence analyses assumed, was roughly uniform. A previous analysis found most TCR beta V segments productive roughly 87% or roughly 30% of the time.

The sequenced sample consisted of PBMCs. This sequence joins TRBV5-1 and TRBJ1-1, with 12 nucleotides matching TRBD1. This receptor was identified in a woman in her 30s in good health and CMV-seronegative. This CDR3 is CASSPGTGGMNTEAFF. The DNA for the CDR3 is TGCGCCAGCAGCCCCGGGACAGGGGGCATGAACACTGAAGCTTTCTTT.